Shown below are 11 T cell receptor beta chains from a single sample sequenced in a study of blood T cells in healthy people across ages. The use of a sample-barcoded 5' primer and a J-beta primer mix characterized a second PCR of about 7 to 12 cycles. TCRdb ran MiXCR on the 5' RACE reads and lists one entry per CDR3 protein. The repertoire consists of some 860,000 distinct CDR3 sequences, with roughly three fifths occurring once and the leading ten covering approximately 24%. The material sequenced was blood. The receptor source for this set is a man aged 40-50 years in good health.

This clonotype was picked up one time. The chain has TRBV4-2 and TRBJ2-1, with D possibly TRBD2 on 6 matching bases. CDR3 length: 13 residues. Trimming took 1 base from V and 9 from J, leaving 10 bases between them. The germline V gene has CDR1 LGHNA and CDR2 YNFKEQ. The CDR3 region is CASSQGDFAEQFF. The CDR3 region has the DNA TGTGCCAGCAGCCAAGGGGACTTCGCTGAGCAGTTCTTC.

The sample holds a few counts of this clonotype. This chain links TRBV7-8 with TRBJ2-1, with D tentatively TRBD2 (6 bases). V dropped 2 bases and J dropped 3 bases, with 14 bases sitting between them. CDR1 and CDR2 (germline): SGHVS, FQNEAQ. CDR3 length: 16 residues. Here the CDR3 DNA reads TGTGCCAGCAGCTTAAATCTAGCGTATGACTACAATGAGCAGTTCTTC. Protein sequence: CASSLNLAYDYNEQFF.

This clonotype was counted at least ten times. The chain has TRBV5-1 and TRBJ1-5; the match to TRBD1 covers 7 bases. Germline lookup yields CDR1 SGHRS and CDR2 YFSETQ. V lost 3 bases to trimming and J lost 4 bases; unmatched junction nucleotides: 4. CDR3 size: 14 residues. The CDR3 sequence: CASSSGTENQPQHF. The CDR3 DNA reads TGCGCCAGCAGCTCCGGGACAGAAAATCAGCCCCAGCATTTT.

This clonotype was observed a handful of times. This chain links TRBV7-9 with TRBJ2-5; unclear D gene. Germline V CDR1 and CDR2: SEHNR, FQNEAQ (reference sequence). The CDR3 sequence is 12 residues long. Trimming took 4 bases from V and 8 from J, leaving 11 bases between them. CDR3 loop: CASSSQTQTQYF. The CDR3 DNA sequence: TGTGCCAGCAGCTCCCAGACCCAAACCCAGTACTTC.

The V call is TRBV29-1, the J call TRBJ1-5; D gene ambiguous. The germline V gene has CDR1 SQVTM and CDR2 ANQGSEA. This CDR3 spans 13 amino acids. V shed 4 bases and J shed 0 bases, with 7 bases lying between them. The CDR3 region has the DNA TGCAGCGTTGTTACAGATAGCAATCAGCCCCAGCATTTT. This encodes CSVVTDSNQPQHF.

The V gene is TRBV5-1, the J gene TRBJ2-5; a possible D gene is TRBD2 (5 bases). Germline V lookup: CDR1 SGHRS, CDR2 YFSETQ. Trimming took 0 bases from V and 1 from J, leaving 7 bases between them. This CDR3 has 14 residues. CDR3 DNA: TGCGCCAGCAGCTTGGCGGGATTCCAAGAGACCCAGTACTTC. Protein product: CASSLAGFQETQYF.

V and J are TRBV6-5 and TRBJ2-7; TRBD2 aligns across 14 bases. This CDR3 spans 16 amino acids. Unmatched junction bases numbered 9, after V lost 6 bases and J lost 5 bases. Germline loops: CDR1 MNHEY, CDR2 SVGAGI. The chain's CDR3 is CASSRPGLAGVNEQYF. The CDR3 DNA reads TGTGCCAGCAGCCGACCGGGACTAGCGGGAGTCAACGAGCAGTACTTC.

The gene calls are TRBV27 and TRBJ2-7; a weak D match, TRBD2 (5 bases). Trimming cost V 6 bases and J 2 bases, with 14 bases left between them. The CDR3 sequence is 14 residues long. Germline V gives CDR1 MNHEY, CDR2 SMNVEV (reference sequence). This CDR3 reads CASSPGLKTYEQYF. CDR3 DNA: TGTGCCAGCAGCCCCGGACTCAAAACCTACGAGCAGTACTTC.

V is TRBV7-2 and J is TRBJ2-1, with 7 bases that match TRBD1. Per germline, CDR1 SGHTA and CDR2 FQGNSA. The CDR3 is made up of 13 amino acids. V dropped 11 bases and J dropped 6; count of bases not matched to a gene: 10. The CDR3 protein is CASRDSPLNEQFF. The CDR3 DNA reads TGTGCCTCCCGGGACAGCCCCCTCAATGAGCAGTTCTTC.

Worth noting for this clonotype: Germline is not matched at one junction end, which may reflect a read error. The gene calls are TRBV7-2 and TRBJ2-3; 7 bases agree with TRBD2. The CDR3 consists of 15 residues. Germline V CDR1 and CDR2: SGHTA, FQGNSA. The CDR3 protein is CVSSVTSADTDTQYF. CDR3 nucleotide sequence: TGTGTCAGCAGCGTCACTAGCGCGGACACAGATACGCAGTATTTT.

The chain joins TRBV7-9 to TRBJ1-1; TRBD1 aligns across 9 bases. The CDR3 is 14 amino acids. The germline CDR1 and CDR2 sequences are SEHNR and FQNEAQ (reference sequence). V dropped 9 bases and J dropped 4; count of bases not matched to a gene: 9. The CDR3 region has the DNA TGTGCCAGTTCCCCCGGGACAGGGTCCACTGAAGCTTTCTTT. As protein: CASSPGTGSTEAFF.